Listed below are T cell receptor beta chains from one sample, sequenced in a study of patients and donors after allogeneic stem cell transplantation. From the RT-PCR reads, TCRdb called clonotypes with MiXCR, one entry per CDR3 protein. The sample holds about a million distinct CDR3 sequences; 18% are singletons and the top ten take 6%. Sequenced input: blood, either unsorted or a sorted T cell fraction (not recorded which). The receptors derive from a human donor who was either an allogeneic HSCT recipient or a stem cell or donor lymphocyte infusion donor (not recorded which). It is not recorded whose cells these are; they may come from a transplant donor. Each CDR3 is given with its conserved first and last residue. A D gene is named only where the DNA matches it firmly. For some rows the clone size is stated as once, few or many, or as a class when expanded; others skip it.

j_call d_call v_call clone_size cdr3_nt cdr3_aa
TRBJ1-5 TRBD1 TRBV20-1 - TGCAGTGCTCTGGGACAGGGCGTTCAGCCCCAGCATTTT CSALGQGVQPQHF
TRBJ2-3 - TRBV4-2 - TGTGCCAGCAGCCAAGAAGCCAGGGCCACAGATACGCAGTATTTT CASSQEARATDTQYF
TRBJ1-2 - TRBV12-3/TRBV12-4 - TGTGCCAGCAGTTCCAGGCGGCTAGCTAACTATGGCTACACCTTC CASSSRRLANYGYTF
TRBJ1-6 - TRBV14 few TGTGCCAGCAGCCAGACTCTCGGTTATTCACCCCTCCACTTT CASSQTLGYSPLHF
TRBJ2-2 - TRBV6-6 few TGTGCCAGCAGTTACGTGGGGGGGGAGCTGTTTTTT CASSYVGGELFF
TRBJ2-1 TRBD2 TRBV6-1 - TGTGCCAGCAGAGACGCCTTACTAGCGAACATCTACAATGAGCAGTTCTTC CASRDALLANIYNEQFF
TRBJ2-1 TRBD2 TRBV10-3 - TGTGCCATCAGTGAGGGGGCTAGCGGACCCTACAATGAGCAGTTCTTC CAISEGASGPYNEQFF
TRBJ2-5 - TRBV12-3/TRBV12-4 - TGTGCCAGCAGTTTCAATCGGGGGCGCAAGGAGGAGACCCAGTACTTC CASSFNRGRKEETQYF
TRBJ2-1 TRBD2 TRBV9 - TGTGCCAGCAGCACCAGACTAGCGGGAACCTACAATGAGCAGTTCTTC CASSTRLAGTYNEQFF
TRBJ2-7 TRBD2 TRBV28 - TGTGCCAGCAGTTTCGGAGGGAGGGTCTCCTACGAGCAGTACTTC CASSFGGRVSYEQYF
TRBJ2-1 - TRBV29-1 few TGCAGCGTTGAAGATTCAAGGCCTGAGCAGTTCTTC CSVEDSRPEQFF
TRBJ1-2 - TRBV7-2 few TGTGCCAGCAGCTTAACCGCGATTATGGGGGGCTACACCTTC CASSLTAIMGGYTF
TRBJ2-2 - TRBV5-1 few TGCGCCAGCAGCCGGGACGTGAACACCGGGGAGCTGTTTTTT CASSRDVNTGELFF
TRBJ2-3 - TRBV7-9 few TGTGCCAGCAGTTTAGACAGGCCGAGCACAGATACGCAGTATTTT CASSLDRPSTDTQYF
TRBJ1-2 - TRBV19 - TGTGCCAGTACCGGGCCAATTAGAGGGGGCTATGGCTACACCTTC CASTGPIRGGYGYTF
TRBJ2-1 TRBD1 TRBV15 few TGTGCCACCAGCAGGGGAACTGGGACAGGAGTTTACAATGAGCAGTTCTTC CATSRGTGTGVYNEQFF
TRBJ2-1 - TRBV18 - TGTGCCAGCTCACCAGCTAATGCCAAATACAATGAGCAGTTCTTC CASSPANAKYNEQFF
TRBJ1-1 - TRBV7-2 few TGTGCCAGCAGCTTATATAGGTTTGGGTCGAACACTGAAGCTTTCTTT CASSLYRFGSNTEAFF
TRBJ2-7 TRBD1 TRBV24-1 - TGTGCCACCAGTGACGCGGGACAGGGACGATACGAGCAGTACTTC CATSDAGQGRYEQYF
TRBJ1-2 - TRBV30 - TGTGCCTGGGCGACAGTCCCTGGCTATGGCTACACCTTC CAWATVPGYGYTF
TRBJ2-2 - TRBV12-5 many TGTGCTAGTGGTTTGATCGGGGTGAAGACCGGGGAGCTGTTTTTT CASGLIGVKTGELFF
TRBJ2-7 - TRBV27 - TGTGCCAGCAGTCCCTGGCACCTCTCCTACGAGCAGTACTTC CASSPWHLSYEQYF
TRBJ2-1 - TRBV11-2 - TGTGCCAGCAGCTTAGATGGGGCAGGGGAAGAGCAGTTCTTC CASSLDGAGEEQFF
TRBJ2-3 - TRBV27 many TGTGCCAGCACTTTGAACCCGGGTCTTAGCACAGATACGCAGTATTTT CASTLNPGLSTDTQYF
TRBJ2-2 - TRBV24-1 - TGTGCCACCTCACTTTCCGGGGAGCTGTTTTTT CATSLSGELFF
TRBJ2-5 TRBD2 TRBV24-1 few TGTGCCACCAGTGACTACTGGGAGGGGACCCAGTACTTC CATSDYWEGTQYF
TRBJ2-7 - TRBV12-3/TRBV12-4 - TGTGCCAGCAGTTTCAGGGGCGCGGGTATCTACGAGCAGTACTTC CASSFRGAGIYEQYF
TRBJ1-2 - TRBV11-2 - TGTGCCAGCAGCTTAGAAATGGGTGCAGGGGATGGCTACACCTTC CASSLEMGAGDGYTF
TRBJ2-2 - TRBV5-1 - TGCGCCAGCAGCTTGCAGGGGGGGAACACCGGGGAGCTGTTTTTT CASSLQGGNTGELFF
TRBJ1-1 - TRBV15 many TGTGCCACCAGCAGAGATCAATCCAGGGCCGGCACTGAAGCTTTCTTT CATSRDQSRAGTEAFF
TRBJ1-2 - TRBV10-3 few TGTGCCATCAGTGTAGGGCAGAACTATGGCTACACCTTC CAISVGQNYGYTF
TRBJ1-1 - TRBV5-1 - TGCGCCAGCAGCCAGCAAGGGACGAAGACTGAAGCTTTCTTT CASSQQGTKTEAFF
TRBJ2-1 - TRBV12-3/TRBV12-4 few TGTGCCAGCAGTTTCGAGTTTAGGGAGCAGTTCTTC CASSFEFREQFF
TRBJ2-1 - TRBV24-1 few TGTGCCTCGCATGGACTATACAATGAGCAGTTCTTC CASHGLYNEQFF
TRBJ2-7 TRBD2 TRBV2 - TGTGCCAGCAGTGGACCGGGACTAGATTACGACGAGCAGTACTTC CASSGPGLDYDEQYF
TRBJ2-3 - TRBV7-2 few TGTGCCAGCAGCAACCAACCCATATCGCAGTATTTT CASSNQPISQYF
TRBJ2-7 - TRBV20-1 - TGCAGTGCTCGTTTGGGTTACGAGCAGTACTTC CSARLGYEQYF
TRBJ2-5 - TRBV29-1 few TGCAGCGTCACCCTTCAAGGGGGGACCCAGTACTTC CSVTLQGGTQYF
TRBJ2-7 TRBD2 TRBV28 few TGTGCCAGCAGTTTAGGGGGACTAGCGGGATACGAGCAGTACTTC CASSLGGLAGYEQYF
TRBJ1-5 TRBD1 TRBV7-2 - TGTGCCAGCAGCGATGACAGGGGGCTTGGTCAGCCCCAGCATTTT CASSDDRGLGQPQHF
TRBJ1-5 - TRBV12-3/TRBV12-4 many TGTGCCAGCACCCAGGGGCGAAGCGATCAGCCCCAGCATTTT CASTQGRSDQPQHF
TRBJ2-6 - TRBV20-1 - TGCAGTGCTAGAGTCGGGGCTGGGGCCAACGTCCTGACTTTC CSARVGAGANVLTF
TRBJ1-5 - TRBV2 few TGTGCCAGCAGTGAAGATTATAGCAATCAGCCCCAGCATTTT CASSEDYSNQPQHF
TRBJ1-2 TRBD1 TRBV7-2 - TGTGCCAGCAGCCCGCCGGGACAGACTAAAGCGGATGGCTACACCTTC CASSPPGQTKADGYTF
TRBJ1-4 TRBD1 TRBV28 few TGTGCCAGCAGTGGCCGGGACAGGGGACGTGAAAAACTGTTTTTT CASSGRDRGREKLFF